This TCR beta chain was captured by sequencing in a study of cytomegalovirus exposure and HLA in healthy donors. Study-wide context: One earlier analysis, a look at 200 million or so T cells, found some 120 million unique TCR beta sequences.

As concerns this clone: Antigen: not known.

Samples came from healthy bone marrow donors. This CDR3 is built from 14 residues. J gave up 4 bases and V 2 bases, and 3 bases lay outside the gene matches. Germline assignment: CDR1 ENHRY and CDR2 SYGVKD. Whole-study results and caveats: Earlier analysis found most TCR beta V segments productive about 87% or about 30% of the time.

It was with 60 Vbeta and 13 Jbeta primers that the PCR ran. The method was immunoSEQ multiplex PCR; TCRdb's version includes in-frame clones alone and lacks a portion of them. Counted here are over 55,000 clones, around 77% occurring once; the ten biggest clones make up roughly 4%. The sample was PBMCs. The gene calls are TRBV10-3 and TRBJ2-3; 7 bases map to TRBD1. This clonotype was obtained from a woman in her twenties or thirties in good health and CMV-seronegative. CDR3 coding DNA: TGTGCCATCAGTGAGGCTACAGGGGCAGATACGCAGTATTTT. Its protein is CAISEATGADTQYF.